This T cell receptor (beta chain) emerged from a study of blood T cell repertoires in COVID-19. On the study more broadly: Sites in the United States, Italy and Spain provided acute and convalescent COVID-19 samples. T cells, B-cell-depleted T cells, or PBMCs supplied cDNA or gDNA.

A Seattle source enrolled patients during active infection and followed them longitudinally. Original methodology: Reference gene primers were amplified, and this amplification served to estimate nucleated cell counts. The assay was immunoSEQ multiplex PCR, and TCRdb's table has in-frame clones only and misses some. The V and J calls and clone size come from that table; D and trimming were worked out from the DNA. The top ten clones hold about 2% of a sample with some 100,000 clones, around 90% of them seen once. The germline V gene has CDR1 SEHNR and CDR2 FQNEAQ (reference sequence). This CDR3 is 18 amino acids long. Unmatched junction bases numbered 15, after V lost 5 bases and J lost 7 bases.

This clonotype was obtained from a man aged 50 to 59 with COVID-19, enrolled during active disease. The rearrangement uses TRBV7-9 and TRBJ2-2; 11 positions match TRBD2. The material sequenced was peripheral blood. CDR3 sequence reads: CASSRTLTSGGELGELFF. CDR3 nucleotides: TGTGCCAGCAGCAGAACCCTTACTAGCGGGGGAGAGCTCGGGGAGCTGTTTTTT.